These 12 T cell receptor beta chains came from one sample sequenced in a study of Ad26.COV2.S vaccination and SARS-CoV-2 variants. Measured with immunoSEQ multiplex PCR; TCRdb has only the in-frame clones, and not every one. The data show hundreds of thousands of clones, 70% to 90% seen once. Sample treatment: some 19 received Ad26.COV2.S at low or high dose, single or two shots; 5 received placebo; per-sample allocation not given. Material that was analyzed had been drawn on day 63 after the first vaccine or placebo injection. This material consisted of peripheral blood, taken in a trial of Ad26.COV2.S vaccine versus placebo. The receptors were sampled from a person aged 18-65 years who received the Ad26.COV2.S COVID-19 vaccine or a placebo.

V is TRBV28 and J is TRBJ2-7; D could derive from TRBD1 or TRBD2 (5 bases each). Per the germline V gene, CDR1 is MDHEN and CDR2 is SYDVKM. This CDR3 region has 15 residues. Deletions cut 10 bases from V and 7 bases from J, with 26 bases between. CDR3 loop: CAIGPRGKPSFEQYF. The CDR3 nucleotides read TGTGCCATAGGACCCCGGGGCAAACCTTCTTTTGAGCAGTACTTC.

This clone was seen only once. The chain couples TRBV7-2 to TRBJ2-7; D is possibly TRBD2 (6 bases). Trimming took 1 base from V and 3 from J, leaving 13 bases between them. The germline gives CDR1 SGHTA, CDR2 FQGNSA. This CDR3 spans 15 amino acids. CDR3 DNA sequence: TGTGCCAGCAGCTTAGTGTCGGGGGAGGACTACGAGCAGTACTTC. Its protein product is CASSLVSGEDYEQYF.

The chain combines TRBV6-6 with TRBJ1-5; no reliable D call. V was shortened by 5 bases and J by 6 bases, with 11 bases between the two germline ends. The CDR3 loop spans 13 amino acids. The germline V gene encodes CDR1 MNHNY and CDR2 SVGAGI (reference sequence). Written as DNA, the CDR3 is TGTGCCAGCAGTCCGGACGGACTTCAGCCCCAGCATTTT. It specifies CASSPDGLQPQHF.

This clone was seen once. J is TRBJ2-5 and V is TRBV3-1 (or the pseudogene TRBV3-2); 7 nucleotides match TRBD2. Per the germline V gene, CDR1 is LGHDT and CDR2 is YNNKEL (reference sequence). This CDR3 is 15 amino acids long. Trimming cost V 4 bases and J 5 bases; bases outside gene matches: 10. CDR3 loop: CASSPRERGRETQYF. CDR3 DNA: TGTGCCAGCAGCCCCCGAGAGCGGGGTAGGGAGACCCAGTACTTC.

The CDR3 here is CASSFGGRGTQYF. In DNA, the CDR3 is TGTGCCAGCAGTTTTGGGGGGAGGGGGACCCAGTACTTC. The chain couples TRBV27 to TRBJ2-5; TRBD2 aligns across 7 bases. CDR1 is MNHEY and CDR2 is SMNVEV in the germline V gene (reference sequence). Trimming removed 3 bases from V and 7 bases from J; junction bases left unmatched: 5. The CDR3 consists of 13 residues.

The V call is TRBV12-5, the J call TRBJ2-1; TRBD1 agrees at 7 bases. This CDR3 comprises 14 residues. The V gene end was trimmed by 6 bases and the J gene end by 6 bases; junction bases not matched to a gene: 8. In germline, CDR1 is LGHNT, CDR2 FRNRAP. CDR3 nucleotide sequence: TGTGCTAGTGGAGGGACAGCTATTCCCAATGAGCAGTTCTTC. Protein: CASGGTAIPNEQFF.

The V and J genes are TRBV3-1 (or the pseudogene TRBV3-2) and TRBJ1-6, with D possibly matching TRBD1 (6 bases). The CDR3 sequence is 15 residues long. CDR1 and CDR2 (germline): LGHDT, YNNKEL (reference sequence). Trimming cost V 0 bases and J 7 bases, with 10 bases left between them. CDR3 in amino acids: CASSQEGARNSPLHF. CDR3 in DNA: TGTGCCAGCAGCCAAGAGGGGGCGCGGAATTCACCCCTCCACTTT.

This clone was counted once. V and J are TRBV6-6 and TRBJ1-2, with a possible D match to TRBD1 (6 bases). CDR1 is MNHNY, CDR2 SVGAGI, per germline (reference sequence). The CDR3 extends over 14 amino acids. The ends were cut back, 5 bases at V and 4 bases at J, with 14 bases in the middle. CDR3 region: CASSPLTGSYGYTF. The CDR3 DNA follows: TGTGCCAGCAGTCCTCTGACAGGATCCTATGGCTACACCTTC.

The chain carries TRBV10-2 and TRBJ2-7; D is ambiguous. This CDR3 comprises 13 residues. Germline V gene sequence: CDR1 WSHSY, CDR2 SAAADI. The germline V and J ends were trimmed by 7 bases and 2 bases, with 12 bases remaining between them. In DNA, the CDR3 is TGCGCCAGCATTAACGGTCAAACCTACGAGCAGTACTTC. It translates to CASINGQTYEQYF.

V is TRBV7-2 and J is TRBJ2-2; the D gene could be TRBD1 or TRBD2 (5 bases each). The CDR3 is 15 amino acids. From germline, CDR1 is SGHTA and CDR2 FQGNSA. Deletions cut 1 base from V and 5 bases from J, with 11 bases between. The CDR3 DNA reads as TGTGCCAGCAGCTTAGGGGGGTACCGGACCGGGGAGCTGTTTTTT. The encoded protein is CASSLGGYRTGELFF.

This clone was recorded only once. The J gene is TRBJ1-5, the V gene TRBV28; no definite D call. CDR3 length: 12 residues. Germline V gene lookup returns CDR1 MDHEN and CDR2 SYDVKM. Trimming took off 6 bases at V and 5 bases at J, with 8 bases between the two ends. CDR3 amino acids: CASSYNDQPQHF. CDR3 nucleotides: TGTGCCAGCAGCTACAACGATCAGCCCCAGCATTTT. Using reference TRBV28 and TRBJ1-5 for the parts outside the CDR3, the full variable domain is DVKVTQSSRYLVKRTGEKVFLECVQDMDHENMFWYRQDPGLGLRLIYFSYDVKMKEKGDIPEGYSVSREKKERFSLILESASTNQTSMYLCASSYNDQPQHFGDGTRLSIL.

The chain joins TRBV4-3 to TRBJ2-7; 8 nucleotides agree with TRBD2. In germline, CDR1 is LGHNA, CDR2 YSLEER. Germline trimming cut 0 bases from V and 3 bases from J; bases unmatched to any gene: 4. This CDR3 has 15 amino acids. In DNA form, the CDR3 reads TGCGCCAGCAGCCAAGATCGGGGGACTAGCTACGAGCAGTACTTC. This sequence encodes CASSQDRGTSYEQYF.